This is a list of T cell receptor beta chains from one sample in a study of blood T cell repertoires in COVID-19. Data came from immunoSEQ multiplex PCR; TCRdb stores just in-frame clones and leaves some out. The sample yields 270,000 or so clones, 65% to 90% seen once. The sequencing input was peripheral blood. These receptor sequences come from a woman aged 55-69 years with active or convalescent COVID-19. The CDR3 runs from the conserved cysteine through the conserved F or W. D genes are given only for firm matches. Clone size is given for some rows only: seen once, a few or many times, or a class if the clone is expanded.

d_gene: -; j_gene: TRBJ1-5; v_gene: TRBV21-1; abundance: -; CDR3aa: CASGHGQAGHQPQHF; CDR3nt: TGTGCCAGCGGGCATGGACAGGCGGGTCATCAGCCCCAGCATTTT
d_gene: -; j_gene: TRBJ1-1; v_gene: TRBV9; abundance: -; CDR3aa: CASSVGGGADTEAFF; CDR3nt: TGTGCCAGCAGCGTAGGTGGGGGCGCGGATACTGAAGCTTTCTTT
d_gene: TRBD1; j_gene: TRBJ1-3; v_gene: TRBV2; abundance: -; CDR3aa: CASSPNRGPGNTIYF; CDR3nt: TGTGCCAGCAGTCCAAACAGGGGGCCTGGAAACACCATATATTTT
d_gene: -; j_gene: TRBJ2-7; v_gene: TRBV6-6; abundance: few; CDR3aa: CASSFAERAYEQYF; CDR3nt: TGTGCCAGCAGTTTCGCCGAGAGGGCCTACGAGCAGTACTTC
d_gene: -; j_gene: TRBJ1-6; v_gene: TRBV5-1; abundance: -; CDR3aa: CASSLASSTYNSPLHF; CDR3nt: TGCGCCAGCAGCTTGGCTTCCAGTACCTATAATTCACCCCTCCACTTT
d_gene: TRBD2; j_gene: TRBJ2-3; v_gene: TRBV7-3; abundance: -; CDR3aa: CASSYGLAGSTDTQYF; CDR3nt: TGTGCCAGCAGCTACGGACTAGCGGGGAGCACAGATACGCAGTATTTT
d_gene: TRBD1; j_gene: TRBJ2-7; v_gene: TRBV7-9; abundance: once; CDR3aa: CASSLVVGQTKYEQYF; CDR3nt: TGTGCCAGCAGCTTAGTTGTGGGACAGACAAAATACGAGCAGTACTTC
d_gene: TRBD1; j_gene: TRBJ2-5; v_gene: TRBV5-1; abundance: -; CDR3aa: CASSSQGVETQYF; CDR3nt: TGCGCCAGCAGCTCACAGGGGGTAGAGACCCAGTACTTC
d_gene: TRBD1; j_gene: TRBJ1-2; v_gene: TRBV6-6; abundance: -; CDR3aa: CASSPQKGGYYGYTF; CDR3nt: TGTGCCAGCAGCCCCCAAAAAGGGGGCTACTATGGCTACACCTTC
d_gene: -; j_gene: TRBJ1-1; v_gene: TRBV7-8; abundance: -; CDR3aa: CASSPWPGDTEAFF; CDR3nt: TGTGCCAGCAGCCCCTGGCCAGGGGACACTGAAGCTTTCTTT
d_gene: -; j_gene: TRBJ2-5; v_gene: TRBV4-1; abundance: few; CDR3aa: CASTLSDGGETQYF; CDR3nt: TGCGCCAGCACTCTATCGGACGGAGGGGAGACCCAGTACTTC
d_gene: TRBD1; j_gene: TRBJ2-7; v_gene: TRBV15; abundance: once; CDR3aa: CATSRTRQGPYEQYF; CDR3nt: TGTGCCACCAGCAGAACCCGACAGGGCCCCTACGAGCAGTACTTC
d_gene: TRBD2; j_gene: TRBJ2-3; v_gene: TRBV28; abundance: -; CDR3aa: CAGRPVAGGPTDTQYF; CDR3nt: TGTGCCGGCAGACCCGTAGCGGGGGGGCCAACAGATACGCAGTATTTT
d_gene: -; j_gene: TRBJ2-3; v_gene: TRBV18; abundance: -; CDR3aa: CASSPFASATDTQYF; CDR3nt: TGTGCCAGCTCACCTTTCGCAAGCGCCACAGATACGCAGTATTTT
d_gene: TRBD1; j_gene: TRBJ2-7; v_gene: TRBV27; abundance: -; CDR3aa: CATEDRVAYEQYF; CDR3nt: TGTGCCACCGAAGACAGGGTCGCCTACGAGCAGTACTTC
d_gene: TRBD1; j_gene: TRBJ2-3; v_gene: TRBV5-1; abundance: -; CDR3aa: CASSLGPGGISDTQYF; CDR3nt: TGCGCCAGCAGCTTGGGACCAGGGGGTATCTCGGATACGCAGTATTTT
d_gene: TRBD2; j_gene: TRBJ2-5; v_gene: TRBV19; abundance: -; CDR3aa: CASSISAGSGGQETQYF; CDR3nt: TGTGCCAGTAGTATAAGCGCGGGTTCGGGGGGCCAAGAGACCCAGTACTTC
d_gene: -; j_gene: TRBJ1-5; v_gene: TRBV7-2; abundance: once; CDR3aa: CASSDDILYSQPQHF; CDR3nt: TGTGCCAGCAGCGATGACATTCTTTATAGTCAGCCCCAGCATTTT
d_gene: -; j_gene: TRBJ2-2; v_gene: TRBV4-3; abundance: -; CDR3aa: CASSQERGSYTGELFF; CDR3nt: TGCGCCAGCAGCCAAGAGCGCGGGTCTTACACCGGGGAGCTGTTTTTT
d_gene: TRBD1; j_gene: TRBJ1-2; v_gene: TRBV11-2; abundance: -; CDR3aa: CASSLVGFGTANYGYTF; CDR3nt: TGTGCCAGCAGCTTAGTAGGTTTCGGGACAGCAAACTATGGCTACACCTTC
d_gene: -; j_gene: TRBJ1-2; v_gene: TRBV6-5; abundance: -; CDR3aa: CASSPPGAGGYGYTF; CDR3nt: TGTGCCAGCAGCCCCCCAGGTGCGGGAGGGTATGGCTACACCTTC
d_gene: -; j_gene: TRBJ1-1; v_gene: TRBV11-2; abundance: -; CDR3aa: CASSLEVRGNTEAFF; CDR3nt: TGTGCCAGCAGCTTAGAAGTTCGGGGGAACACTGAAGCTTTCTTT
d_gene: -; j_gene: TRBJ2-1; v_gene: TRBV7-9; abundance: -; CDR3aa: CASSLATTGNEQFF; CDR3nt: TGTGCCAGCAGCTTAGCCACTACGGGCAATGAGCAGTTCTTC
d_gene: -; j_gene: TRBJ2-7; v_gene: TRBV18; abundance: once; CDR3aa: CASSPPSEQVQYF; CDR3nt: TGTGCCAGCTCACCACCATCCGAACAAGTGCAGTACTTC
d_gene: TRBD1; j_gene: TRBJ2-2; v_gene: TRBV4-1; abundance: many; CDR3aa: CASSQFPGQGDTGELFF; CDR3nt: TGCGCCAGCAGCCAATTCCCGGGACAGGGCGACACCGGGGAGCTGTTTTTT
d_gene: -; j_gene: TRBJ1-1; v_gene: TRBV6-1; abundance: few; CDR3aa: CASSEVGAGTEAFF; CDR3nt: TGTGCCAGCAGTGAAGTCGGGGCGGGAACTGAAGCTTTCTTT
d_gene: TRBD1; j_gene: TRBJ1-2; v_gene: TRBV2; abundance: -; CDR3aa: CAGYRGDYGYTF; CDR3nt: TGTGCCGGATACAGGGGGGATTATGGCTACACCTTC
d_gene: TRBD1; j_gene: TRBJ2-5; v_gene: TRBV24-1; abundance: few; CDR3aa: CATSDPGQSETQYF; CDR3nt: TGTGCCACCAGTGATCCGGGACAGTCGGAGACCCAGTACTTC
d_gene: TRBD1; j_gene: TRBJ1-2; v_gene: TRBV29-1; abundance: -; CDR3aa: CSAGGQGNYGYTF; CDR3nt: TGCAGCGCTGGGGGACAGGGGAACTATGGCTACACCTTC
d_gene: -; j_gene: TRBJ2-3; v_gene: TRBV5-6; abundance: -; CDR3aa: CASRLSRDTQYF; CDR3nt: TGTGCCAGCAGGCTGAGTAGAGATACGCAGTATTTT
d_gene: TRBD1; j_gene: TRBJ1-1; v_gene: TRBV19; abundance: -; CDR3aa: CASSVRGMNTEAFF; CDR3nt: TGTGCCAGTAGCGTCAGGGGGATGAACACTGAAGCTTTCTTT
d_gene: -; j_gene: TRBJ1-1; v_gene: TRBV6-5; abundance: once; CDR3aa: CASSYSRRVNTEAFF; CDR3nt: TGTGCCAGCAGTTACTCACGGCGGGTGAACACTGAAGCTTTCTTT
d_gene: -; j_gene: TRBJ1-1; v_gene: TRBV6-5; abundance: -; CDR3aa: CASRDRSPGDTEAFF; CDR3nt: TGTGCCAGCAGGGACCGGTCCCCCGGGGACACTGAAGCTTTCTTT
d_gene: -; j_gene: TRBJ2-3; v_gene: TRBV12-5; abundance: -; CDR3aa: CASGFHRLVSDTQYF; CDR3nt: TGTGCTAGTGGTTTCCACAGACTAGTTTCAGATACGCAGTATTTT
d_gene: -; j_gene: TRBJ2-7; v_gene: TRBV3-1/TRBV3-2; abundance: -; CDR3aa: CASSQVICSYEQYF; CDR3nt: TGTGCCAGCAGCCAAGTAATCTGCTCCTACGAGCAGTACTTC
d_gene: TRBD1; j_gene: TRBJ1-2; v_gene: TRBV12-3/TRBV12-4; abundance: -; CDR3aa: CASSPTGDGYTF; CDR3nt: TGTGCCAGCAGCCCGACAGGGGACGGCTACACCTTC
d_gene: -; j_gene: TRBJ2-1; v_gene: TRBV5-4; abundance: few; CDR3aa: CASSLYSGYNEQFF; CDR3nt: TGTGCCAGCAGCTTGTATTCCGGGTACAATGAGCAGTTCTTC
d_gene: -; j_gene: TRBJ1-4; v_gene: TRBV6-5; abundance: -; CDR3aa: CASSYGGGGVRGKLFF; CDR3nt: TGTGCCAGCAGTTACGGGGGTGGAGGGGTGCGGGGGAAACTGTTTTTT
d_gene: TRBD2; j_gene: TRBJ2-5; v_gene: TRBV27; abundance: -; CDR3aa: CASSFGLTSGMETQYF; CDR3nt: TGTGCCAGCAGTTTTGGGTTGACTAGCGGGATGGAGACCCAGTACTTC
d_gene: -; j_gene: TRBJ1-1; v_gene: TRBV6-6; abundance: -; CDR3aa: CASVGLFTEAFF; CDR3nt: TGTGCCAGCGTGGGACTTTTCACTGAAGCTTTCTTT
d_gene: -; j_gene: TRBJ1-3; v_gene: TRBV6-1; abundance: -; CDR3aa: CASSAEMGQGAGNTIYF; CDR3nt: TGTGCCAGCAGTGCCGAAATGGGGCAAGGGGCTGGAAACACCATATATTTT
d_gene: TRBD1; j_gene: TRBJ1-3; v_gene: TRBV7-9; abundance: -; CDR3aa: CASSGPGQGIGTIYF; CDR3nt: TGTGCCAGCAGCGGGCCGGGACAGGGGATCGGCACCATATATTTT
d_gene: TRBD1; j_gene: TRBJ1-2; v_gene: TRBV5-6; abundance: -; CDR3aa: CASSPTGTYNYGYTF; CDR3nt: TGTGCCAGCAGCCCGACAGGGACCTATAACTATGGCTACACCTTC
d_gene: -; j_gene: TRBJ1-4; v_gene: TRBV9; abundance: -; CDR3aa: CASRPTVGGNEKLFF; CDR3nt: TGTGCCAGCAGGCCGACGGTGGGGGGAAATGAAAAACTGTTTTTT
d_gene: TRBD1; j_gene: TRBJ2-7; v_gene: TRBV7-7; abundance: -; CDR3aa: CASSPGQGTWEQYF; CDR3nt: TGTGCCAGCAGCCCCGGACAGGGGACGTGGGAGCAGTACTTC
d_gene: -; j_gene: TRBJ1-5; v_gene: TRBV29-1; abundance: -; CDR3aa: CSVVQGTNQPQHF; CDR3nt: TGCAGCGTGGTGCAGGGGACCAATCAGCCCCAGCATTTT
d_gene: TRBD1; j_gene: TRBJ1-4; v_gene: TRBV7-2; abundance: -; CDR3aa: CASSSGGFNEKLFF; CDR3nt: TGTGCCAGCAGCTCAGGGGGGTTTAATGAAAAACTGTTTTTT
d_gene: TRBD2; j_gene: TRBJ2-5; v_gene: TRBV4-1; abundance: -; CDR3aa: CASSRVAGSQETQYF; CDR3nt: TGCGCCAGCAGCCGGGTAGCGGGGAGCCAAGAGACCCAGTACTTC
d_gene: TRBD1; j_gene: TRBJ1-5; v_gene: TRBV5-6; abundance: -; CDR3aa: CASSYWPRTGPNQPQHF; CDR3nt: TGTGCCAGCAGCTATTGGCCCCGGACAGGGCCCAATCAGCCCCAGCATTTT
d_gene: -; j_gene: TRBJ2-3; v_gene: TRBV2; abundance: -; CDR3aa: CASKISASLTQYF; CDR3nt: TGTGCCAGCAAGATCTCCGCTAGTTTGACGCAGTATTTT
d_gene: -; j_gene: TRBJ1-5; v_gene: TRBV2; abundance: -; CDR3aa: CASSEVRRNQPQHF; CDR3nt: TGTGCCAGCAGTGAAGTGAGGCGCAATCAGCCCCAGCATTTT
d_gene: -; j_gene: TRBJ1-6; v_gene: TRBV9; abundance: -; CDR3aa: CASSLSTGSGSPLHF; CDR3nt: TGTGCCAGCAGCCTGAGTACAGGGTCGGGATCACCCCTCCACTTT
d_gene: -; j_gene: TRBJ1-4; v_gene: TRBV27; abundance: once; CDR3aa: CASTGGAGEKLFF; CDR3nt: TGTGCCAGCACCGGGGGGGCTGGGGAAAAACTGTTTTTT
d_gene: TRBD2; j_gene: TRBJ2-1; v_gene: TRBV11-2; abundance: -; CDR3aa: CASSLGAGVKNEQFF; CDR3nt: TGTGCCAGCAGCTTAGGGGCGGGGGTCAAGAATGAGCAGTTCTTC
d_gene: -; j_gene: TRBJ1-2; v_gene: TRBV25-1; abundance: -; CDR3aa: CASSEPSGGNYGYTF; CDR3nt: TGTGCCAGCAGTGAGCCATCCGGGGGGAACTATGGCTACACCTTC